These 7 T cell receptor beta chains were all obtained from the same sample, sequenced in a study of CD8 T cells in Susac syndrome. Reverse transcription of about 0.45 to 1 ug RNA used random hexamers. TCRdb re-called the immunoSEQ multiplex PCR reads with MiXCR, one entry per CDR3 protein. This table has some 170,000 distinct CDR3 sequences, 93% appearing once. The material sequenced was CD4+ T cells from PBMCs. These receptors were taken from a human donor in good health.

The CDR3 nucleotides are TGTGCCAGCAGTTTAGACGTCTGGAGGGGAGCTTTCTTT. It yields the protein CASSLDVWRGAFF. The chain has TRBV12-3 or TRBV12-4 and TRBJ1-1; maybe TRBD1 (5 bases). The CDR3 loop spans 13 amino acids. Trimming pared 1 base from V and 10 bases from J, leaving 13 bases between.

The rearrangement joins TRBV25-1 to TRBJ1-1; D ambiguous. The CDR3 extends over 16 amino acids. Trimming cost V 3 bases and J 4 bases, with 18 bases left between them. Germline assignment: CDR1 MGHDK and CDR2 SYGVNS. CDR3 protein: CASSDFAGVSGTEAFF. CDR3 in DNA: TGTGCCAGCAGTGATTTCGCAGGTGTCTCAGGCACTGAAGCTTTCTTT.

V usage is TRBV27 and J usage is TRBJ1-2, with D uncertain. The CDR3 is 15 residues long. V was cut by 0 bases and J by 2 bases, with 10 bases left in between. In germline, CDR1 is MNHEY, CDR2 SMNVEV (reference sequence). CDR3 protein: CASSLSKPGNYGYTF. For the CDR3, the DNA is TGTGCCAGCAGTTTATCAAAGCCCGGGAACTATGGCTACACCTTC.

The CDR3 coding sequence is TGTGCCAGCAGACCGGAAGCCGGTGGGCCCCAGCATTTT. Protein sequence: CASRPEAGGPQHF. The V call is TRBV2, the J call TRBJ1-5, with D hard to call. Germline V gene lookup returns CDR1 SNHLY and CDR2 FYNNEI. V was pared by 6 bases and J by 9 bases, with 15 bases between. CDR3 length equals 13 residues.

The chain recombines TRBV19 with TRBJ1-1; possible D gene TRBD1, 5 bases. This CDR3 is 15 amino acids long. Germline V CDR1 and CDR2: LNHDA, SQIVND (reference sequence). V lost 5 bases to trimming and J lost 0 bases, with 13 bases between them. For the CDR3, the DNA is TGTGCCAGTAGTGCCGCAGGGACGGTGAACACTGAAGCTTTCTTT. It yields the protein CASSAAGTVNTEAFF. Full variable domain (outside the CDR3, taken from reference TRBV19 and TRBJ1-1): DGGITQSPKYLFRKEGQNVTLSCEQNLNHDAMYWYRQDPGQGLRLIYYSQIVNDFQKGDIAEGYSVSREKKESFPLTVTSAQKNPTAFYLCASSAAGTVNTEAFFGQGTRLTVV.

The chain couples TRBV18 to TRBJ2-2; no reliable D call. Trimming stripped 3 bases from V and 4 bases from J, with 6 bases between. Germline CDR1 KGHSH, CDR2 LQKENI. The CDR3 is 13 residues long. For the CDR3, the DNA is TGTGCCAGCTCACCGACGGCCACCGGGGAGCTGTTTTTT. Translation gives CASSPTATGELFF.

CDR3 amino acids: CASSRTEGVVGEQYF. The DNA of the CDR3 is TGTGCCAGCAGCCGAACGGAGGGGGTGGTAGGCGAGCAGTACTTC. V gene TRBV3-1 combines with J gene TRBJ2-7; D may be TRBD1 or TRBD2 (6 bases each). The length of the CDR3 is 15 residues. Germline values: CDR1 LGHDT, CDR2 YNNKEL (reference sequence). V was pared by 4 bases and J by 6 bases, with 19 bases between.